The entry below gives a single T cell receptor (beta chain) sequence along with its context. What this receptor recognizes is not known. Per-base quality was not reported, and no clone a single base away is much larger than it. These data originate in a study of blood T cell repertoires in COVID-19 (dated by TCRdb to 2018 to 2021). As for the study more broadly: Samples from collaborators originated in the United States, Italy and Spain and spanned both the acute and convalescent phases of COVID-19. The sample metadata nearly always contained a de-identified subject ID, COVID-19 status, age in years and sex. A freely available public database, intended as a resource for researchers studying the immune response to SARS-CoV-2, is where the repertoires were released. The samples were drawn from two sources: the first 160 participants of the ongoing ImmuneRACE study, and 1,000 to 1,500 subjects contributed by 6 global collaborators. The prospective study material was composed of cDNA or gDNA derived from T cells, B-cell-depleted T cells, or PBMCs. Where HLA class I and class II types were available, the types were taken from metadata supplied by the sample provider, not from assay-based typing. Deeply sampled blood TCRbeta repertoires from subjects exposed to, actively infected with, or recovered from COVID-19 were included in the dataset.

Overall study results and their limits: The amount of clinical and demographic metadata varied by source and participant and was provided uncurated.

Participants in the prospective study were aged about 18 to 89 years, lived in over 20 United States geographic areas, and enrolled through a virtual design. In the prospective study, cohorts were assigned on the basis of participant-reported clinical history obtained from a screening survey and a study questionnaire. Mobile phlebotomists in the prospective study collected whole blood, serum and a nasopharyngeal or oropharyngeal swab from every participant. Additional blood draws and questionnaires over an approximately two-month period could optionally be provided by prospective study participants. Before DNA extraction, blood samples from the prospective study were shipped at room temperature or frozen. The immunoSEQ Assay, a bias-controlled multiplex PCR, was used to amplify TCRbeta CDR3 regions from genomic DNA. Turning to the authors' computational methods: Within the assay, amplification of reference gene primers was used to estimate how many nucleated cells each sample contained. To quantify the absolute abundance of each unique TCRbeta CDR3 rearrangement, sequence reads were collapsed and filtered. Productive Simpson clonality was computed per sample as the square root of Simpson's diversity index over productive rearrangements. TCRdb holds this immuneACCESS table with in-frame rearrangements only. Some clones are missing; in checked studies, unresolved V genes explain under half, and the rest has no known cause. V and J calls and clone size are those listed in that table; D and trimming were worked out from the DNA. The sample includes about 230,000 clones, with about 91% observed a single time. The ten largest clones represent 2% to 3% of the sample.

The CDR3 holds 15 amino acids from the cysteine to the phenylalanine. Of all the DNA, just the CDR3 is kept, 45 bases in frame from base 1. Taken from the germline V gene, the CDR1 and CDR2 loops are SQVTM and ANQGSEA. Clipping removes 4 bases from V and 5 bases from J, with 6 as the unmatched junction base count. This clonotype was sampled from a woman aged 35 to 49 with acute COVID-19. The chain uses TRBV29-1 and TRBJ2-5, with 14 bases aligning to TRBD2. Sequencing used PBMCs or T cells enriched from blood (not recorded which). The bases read TGCAGCGTTGTTGGGACTAGCGGGAGTGCGGAGACCCAGTACTTC. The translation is CSVVGTSGSAETQYF. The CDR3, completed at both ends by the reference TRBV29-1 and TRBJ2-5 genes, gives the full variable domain SAVISQKPSRDICQRGTSLTIQCQVDSQVTMMFWYRQQPGQSLTLIATANQGSEATYESGFVIDKFPISRPNLTFSTLTVSNMSPEDSSIYLCSVVGTSGSAETQYFGPGTRLLVL.